This section outlines one TCR beta chain sequence together with its context. Its cognate antigen is unknown. These data are taken from a study of OX40 agonist ivuxolimab in advanced cancers. Study details: The dose-escalation cohort was approximately 80% male, with a mean age of 60 years, ranging about 20 to 85.

Sampled blood was obtained at baseline, cycle 4 day 1, and cycle 7 day 1. J gave up 1 base and V 2 bases, and 5 bases lay outside the gene matches. Germline assignment: CDR1 MGHRA and CDR2 YSYEKL. The CDR3 is 17 amino acids. General study findings and limits: Doses of 0.1 to 3.0 mg/kg were accompanied by clonal expansion of CD4+ and CD8+ blood T cells by week 6. CD8+ T cells (on average) carried more expanded clones than CD4+ T cells.

TCRdb's table, derived via immunoSEQ multiplex PCR, lists solely in-frame clones and lacks some. The top ten clones hold around 30% of a sample with under 50,000 clones, around 89% of them seen once. This sample comprised CD4+ or CD8+ T cells sorted from blood, obtained in a trial of the OX40 agonist ivuxolimab. This sequence joins TRBV4-1 and TRBJ1-1, with TRBD1 identical over 12 bases. The TCR was taken from an adult with an advanced solid tumor such as melanoma, head and neck, liver or kidney cancer. The chain's CDR3 is CASSQPGQGASNTEAFF. The DNA of the CDR3 is TGCGCCAGCAGCCAACCGGGACAGGGGGCCTCGAACACTGAAGCTTTCTTT.